Here is one T cell receptor beta chain with its context. The data were obtained in a study of blood T cell repertoires in COVID-19. Overall study context: T cells, B-cell-depleted T cells, or PBMCs supplied cDNA or gDNA.

The germline V and J ends were trimmed by 0 bases and 3 bases, with 6 bases remaining between them. CDR1 and CDR2 from the germline V gene are LGHDT and YNNKEL (reference sequence). The CDR3 sequence is 14 residues long. As originally analysed: Researchers report that nucleated cell counts were estimated from reference gene primer amplification. Sequencing was performed with immunoSEQ multiplex PCR; in TCRdb, only in-frame clones are kept and a portion is missing. The V and J calls and clone size are taken from that table; D and trimming were inferred from the DNA. The data contain about 430,000 clones, 85% to 90% of them singletons.

The clonotype comes from a man younger than 30 with COVID-19, enrolled during active disease. The chain recombines TRBV3-1 (or the pseudogene TRBV3-2) with TRBJ1-3, with D uncertain. Sequencing was carried out using peripheral blood. CDR3 loop: CASSQEQYGNTIYF. CDR3 nucleotide sequence: TGTGCCAGCAGCCAAGAACAGTATGGAAACACCATATATTTT.